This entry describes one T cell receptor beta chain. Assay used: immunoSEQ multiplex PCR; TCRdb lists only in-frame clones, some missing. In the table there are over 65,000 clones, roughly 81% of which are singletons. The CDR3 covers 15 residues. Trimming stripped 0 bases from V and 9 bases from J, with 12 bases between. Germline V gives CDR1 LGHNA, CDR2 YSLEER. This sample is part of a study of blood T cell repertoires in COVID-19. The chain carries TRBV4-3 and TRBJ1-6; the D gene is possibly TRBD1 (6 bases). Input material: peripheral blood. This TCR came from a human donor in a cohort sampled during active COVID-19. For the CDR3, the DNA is TGCGCCAGCAGCCAAGATCAGGGGAGTTCTTCACCCCTCCACTTT. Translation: CASSQDQGSSSPLHF.